A single sample is the source of the 14 T cell receptor beta chains below, sequenced in a study of cytomegalovirus exposure and HLA in healthy donors. Use of 60 Vbeta and 13 Jbeta primers characterized the PCR. The table came from immunoSEQ multiplex PCR; TCRdb's copy has only in-frame clones and leaves some out. This sample has more than 85,000 clones; roughly two thirds occur once, and the top ten carry roughly 1.2%. The sequencing sample was made of PBMCs. These receptors were taken from a female donor in good health and CMV-seronegative.

This chain joins TRBV9 and TRBJ1-4; 8 bases line up with TRBD1. Per the germline V gene, CDR1 is SGDLS and CDR2 is YYNGEE. The CDR3 covers 14 residues. V was clipped by 3 bases and J by 5 bases; unmatched bases: 3. CDR3 sequence: CASSGRGRNEKLFF. The CDR3 nucleotides are TGTGCCAGCAGCGGCAGGGGGCGGAATGAAAAACTGTTTTTT.

This clone has a single count. The V call is TRBV19, the J call TRBJ1-5, with D perhaps matching TRBD1 (5 bases). The CDR3 covers 14 residues. Germline assignment: CDR1 LNHDA and CDR2 SQIVND (reference sequence). Trimming removed 4 bases from V and 2 bases from J, with 9 bases in between. The DNA for the CDR3 is TGTGCCAGTAGTAGGCAGGGCGGCAATCAGCCCCAGCATTTT. It yields the protein CASSRQGGNQPQHF. The full variable domain, with the rest looked up from reference TRBV19 and TRBJ1-5, is DGGITQSPKYLFRKEGQNVTLSCEQNLNHDAMYWYRQDPGQGLRLIYYSQIVNDFQKGDIAEGYSVSREKKESFPLTVTSAQKNPTAFYLCASSRQGGNQPQHFGDGTRLSIL.

This chain joins TRBV30 and TRBJ2-5; 14 bases are a match to TRBD2. V lost 4 bases, J lost 5 bases, and 9 bases stayed unmatched. CDR1 and CDR2 (germline): GTSNPN, SVGIG (reference sequence). The CDR3 extends over 16 amino acids. The CDR3 region has the DNA TGTGCCTGGAAATTGACTAGCGGGGGGGCTGGGGAGACCCAGTACTTC. It yields the protein CAWKLTSGGAGETQYF. The complete variable domain, with remaining parts taken from reference TRBV30 and TRBJ2-5, reads SQTIHQWPATLVQPVGSPLSLECTVEGTSNPNLYWYRQAAGRGLQLLFYSVGIGQISSEVPQNLSASRPQDRQFILSSKKLLLSDSGFYLCAWKLTSGGAGETQYFGPGTRLLVL.

The chain has TRBV7-9 and TRBJ1-4, with D maybe TRBD1 (5 bases). Germline V gene sequence: CDR1 SEHNR, CDR2 FQNEAQ (reference sequence). This CDR3 spans 18 amino acids. Trimming took 5 bases from V and 4 from J, leaving 23 bases between them. CDR3 bases: TGTGCCAGCAGCCCCGTCGGGGGGTCGTATGATGATAATGAAAAACTGTTTTTT. Protein sequence: CASSPVGGSYDDNEKLFF.

As DNA, the CDR3 is TGTGCCAGCAGTTCTATGGGTCGACAGGGAAGGGATGAGCAGTTCTTC. Amino acid sequence: CASSSMGRQGRDEQFF. The chain combines TRBV6-6 with TRBJ2-1; 7 nucleotides match TRBD1. V shed 4 bases and J 8 bases; nucleotides not matched to a gene: 14. CDR1 is MNHNY and CDR2 is SVGAGI in the germline V gene (reference sequence). The CDR3 loop spans 16 amino acids.

A word on this clone: Relative to the germline gene, one junction end is altered; a read error may explain this. This chain connects TRBV10-3 to TRBJ2-3; tentatively, D is TRBD2 (6 bases). CDR1 and CDR2 (germline): ENHRY, SYGVKD. This CDR3 has 13 amino acids. CDR3 DNA: TGTGCCATTAGTGATCGGGAGATAGATACGCAGTATTTT. This translates into CAISDREIDTQYF.

The J gene is TRBJ2-3, the V gene TRBV6-1, with D possibly TRBD2 on 6 matching bases. Germline V CDR1 and CDR2: MNHNS, SASEGT. This CDR3 has 14 amino acids. V shed 7 bases and J shed 0 bases, with 11 bases lying between them. The CDR3 region has the DNA TGTGCCAGCAACCCTGCGGGGAGCACAGATACGCAGTATTTT. It encodes CASNPAGSTDTQYF.

In this sample, this clone turned up a few times. The J gene is TRBJ1-5, the V gene TRBV19; D possibly corresponds to TRBD1 (6 bases). The CDR3 is 14 amino acids. Germline CDR1 LNHDA, CDR2 SQIVND (reference sequence). V was trimmed by 7 bases and J by 2 bases, leaving 12 bases between them. In nucleotides, the CDR3 is TGTGCCAGTAAGATACAGGGAGGCAATCAGCCCCAGCATTTT. It yields the protein CASKIQGGNQPQHF.

CDR3 protein: CASSYEAETYEQYF. CDR3 nucleotides: TGTGCCAGCAGTTACGAGGCGGAGACCTACGAGCAGTACTTC. The chain carries TRBV6-6 and TRBJ2-7, with D unclear. The germline V gene encodes CDR1 MNHNY and CDR2 SVGAGI (reference sequence). The CDR3 has 14 amino acids. The V end lost 2 bases, the J end lost 2 bases, and 10 bases lay between the germline ends.

The chain has TRBV2 and TRBJ2-2; 7 bases map to TRBD2. The length of the CDR3 is 16 residues. The V segment lost 6 bases and the J segment 2 bases; nucleotides outside the gene matches: 9. Germline V gene data show CDR1 as SNHLY and CDR2 as FYNNEI. The CDR3 loop reads CASSGGYRLNTGELFF. DNA for the CDR3: TGTGCCAGCAGCGGGGGGTACCGACTAAACACCGGGGAGCTGTTTTTT.

The chain recombines TRBV20-1 with TRBJ2-3; D is ambiguous. In germline, CDR1 is DFQATT, CDR2 SNEGSKA (reference sequence). The CDR3 is 11 amino acids. V was pared by 6 bases and J by 5 bases, with 9 bases between. The CDR3 DNA is TGCAGTGCGCCTAGAGGAGATACGCAGTATTTT. It encodes CSAPRGDTQYF.

J is TRBJ1-2 and V is TRBV5-4; D is unclear. The CDR3 spans 14 residues. Germline V CDR1 and CDR2: SGHNT, YYREEE (reference sequence). Trimming pared 2 bases from V and 0 bases from J, leaving 8 bases between. As DNA, the CDR3 is TGTGCCAGCAGCTTAAGTACTGCTAACTATGGCTACACCTTC. Its translation: CASSLSTANYGYTF.

This chain joins TRBV5-1 and TRBJ2-5, with D possibly TRBD2 on 6 matching bases. The CDR3 extends over 16 amino acids. V was shortened by 0 bases and J by 4 bases, with 16 bases between the two germline ends. Germline lookup yields CDR1 SGHRS and CDR2 YFSETQ. CDR3 in amino acids: CASSLAGQGGGETQYF. The CDR3 coding sequence is TGCGCCAGCAGCTTGGCCGGTCAGGGAGGCGGAGAGACCCAGTACTTC.

The chain links TRBV2 to TRBJ2-7; D perhaps matches TRBD1 (6 bases). V shed 7 bases and J shed 3 bases, with 13 bases lying between them. This CDR3 has 13 residues. CDR1 and CDR2 from the germline V gene are SNHLY and FYNNEI. The CDR3 DNA reads as TGTGCCAGCACTGTCCCGGACAGCTACGAGCAGTACTTC. It translates to CASTVPDSYEQYF.